This T cell receptor (beta chain) was identified during a study of T cell repertoires in cytomegalovirus infection. About the research overall: A matching HLA type, together with CMV infection, was signaled by public TCR beta signatures. Findings of the study overall: Cumulative frequency (of public TCR beta family members) identified carriers of CMV plus the relevant HLA. The response measured ex vivo was dominated by TCR beta clonotypes (HLA-C-restricted and CMV-specific).

V trimming: 3 bases; J trimming: 7 bases; junction bases outside the gene matches: 12. CDR3 length: 17 amino acids. CDR1 and CDR2 (germline): SGHAT, FQNNGV. MiXCR was run by TCRdb on the reads, yielding one entry per CDR3 protein. The sample yields fewer than 200,000 distinct CDR3 sequences, more than 9% seen once. This clonotype was seen at least ten times. Its specificity is unknown. V gene TRBV11-2 combines with J gene TRBJ2-1; 10 positions match TRBD2. The specimen sequenced was PBMCs. This clonotype was obtained from a human donor in good health (CMV status not recorded). Some clones in this sample may be carry-over from other donors' samples. CDR3 nucleotide sequence: TGTGCCAGCAGCTTGGATTCTAGCGGGAGATGGAGGAATGAGCAGTTCTTC. The encoded protein is CASSLDSSGRWRNEQFF.